This entry lists 32 T cell receptor beta chains sequenced from one sample in a study of blood T cell repertoires in COVID-19. Some clones are missing from TCRdb's copy, which holds only in-frame ones; the method was immunoSEQ multiplex PCR. The table has roughly 71,000 clones, over 80% seen once. Material: peripheral blood. The receptors were gathered from a woman older than 75 with acute or convalescent COVID-19.

The J gene is TRBJ2-1, the V gene TRBV5-1, with D perhaps TRBD2 (6 bases). The CDR3 runs 14 residues. Germline CDR1 reads SGHRS; CDR2 reads YFSETQ. Trimming pared 4 bases from V and 10 bases from J, leaving 18 bases between. The DNA for the CDR3 is TGCGCCAGCAGCACCGGGAGCCTGCTTTGGGAGCAGTTCTTC. It is translated as CASSTGSLLWEQFF.

The rearrangement uses TRBV5-1 and TRBJ2-2; 15 positions match TRBD2. Germline V gene data show CDR1 as SGHRS and CDR2 as YFSETQ. The CDR3 loop spans 18 amino acids. The V segment lost 4 bases and the J segment 0 bases; nucleotides outside the gene matches: 4. Here the CDR3 DNA reads TGCGCCAGCAGCCCCCGGACTAGCGGGAGGGCGAACACCGGGGAGCTGTTTTTT. This encodes CASSPRTSGRANTGELFF. Variable domain in full (rest from reference TRBV5-1 and TRBJ2-2): KAGVTQTPRYLIKTRGQQVTLSCSPISGHRSVSWYQQTPGQGLQFLFEYFSETQRNKGNFPGRFSGRQFSNSRSEMNVSTLELGDSALYLCASSPRTSGRANTGELFFGEGSRLTVL.

This clone has only one observation. The J gene is TRBJ1-2, the V gene TRBV5-6; the D is unclear. Per germline, CDR1 SGHDT and CDR2 YYEEEE. Trimming took off 2 bases at V and 3 bases at J, with 11 bases between the two ends. This CDR3 contains 14 residues. The CDR3 region is CASSFGEAYYGYTF. CDR3 nucleotides: TGTGCCAGCAGCTTCGGAGAGGCGTACTATGGCTACACCTTC.

This chain connects TRBV9 to TRBJ2-1; 8 bases align to TRBD2. Germline loops: CDR1 SGDLS, CDR2 YYNGEE. The CDR3 contains 17 residues. The ends lost 4 bases at V and 6 bases at J; junction bases unmatched: 15. CDR3: CASSPSKREGPFNEQFF. In DNA form, the CDR3 reads TGTGCCAGCAGCCCCTCTAAACGGGAGGGCCCCTTCAATGAGCAGTTCTTC.

The V and J genes are TRBV5-6 and TRBJ1-3; maybe TRBD1 (5 bases). Germline CDR1 reads SGHDT; CDR2 reads YYEEEE. V lost 5 bases, J lost 1 base, and 10 bases lay in between. The CDR3 is 14 residues long. The CDR3 region has the DNA TGTGCCAGCAGGGGGCAGGGTTCTGGAAACACCATATATTTT. Translating it yields CASRGQGSGNTIYF. Drawing the rest from reference TRBV5-6 and TRBJ1-3, the complete variable domain is DAGVTQSPTHLIKTRGQQVTLRCSPKSGHDTVSWYQQALGQGPQFIFQYYEEEERQRGNFPDRFSGHQFPNYSSELNVNALLLGDSALYLCASRGQGSGNTIYFGEGSWLTVV.

The rearrangement joins TRBV7-9 to TRBJ2-3; the D gene is possibly TRBD2 (6 bases). Germline V gene lookup returns CDR1 SEHNR and CDR2 FQNEAQ (reference sequence). The CDR3 length is 14 residues. The V end lost 1 base, the J end lost 3 bases, and 8 bases lay between the germline ends. In DNA form, the CDR3 reads TGTGCCAGCAGCTTAGGGGCGGGGACAGATACGCAGTATTTT. Encoded protein: CASSLGAGTDTQYF.

This sequence joins TRBV28 and TRBJ1-5; weak D call: TRBD1 (5 bases). Trimming removed 1 base at V and 7 bases at J, with 23 bases between. The CDR3 is made up of 18 amino acids. Per the germline V gene, CDR1 is MDHEN and CDR2 is SYDVKM. CDR3 amino acids: CASSLSHSKPGQGQPQHF. The CDR3 nucleotides are TGTGCCAGCAGTTTATCCCATTCCAAGCCCGGACAAGGGCAGCCCCAGCATTTT.

This rearrangement joins TRBV4-2 to TRBJ2-2; 7 bases line up with TRBD2. From germline, CDR1 is LGHNA and CDR2 YNFKEQ. V shed 1 base, J shed 3 bases, and the junction held 5 bases outside the gene matches. The CDR3 has 16 residues. CDR3 DNA sequence: TGTGCCAGCAGCCAAGGGGGAGGGACTGACACCGGGGAGCTGTTTTTT. Protein: CASSQGGGTDTGELFF.

The rearrangement links TRBV19 to TRBJ2-7; 12 bases map to TRBD1. The CDR3 covers 18 residues. Germline CDR1 LNHDA, CDR2 SQIVND (reference sequence). V was clipped by 7 bases and J by 5 bases; unmatched bases: 18. The CDR3 coding sequence is TGTGCCAGTAAAGGGGACAGGGGGCCTAGCGGGAGAATCAACGAGCAGTACTTC. This codes for CASKGDRGPSGRINEQYF.

The chain has TRBV5-6 and TRBJ1-1; 8 bases align to TRBD1. V gave up 1 base and J gave up 3 bases; unmatched junction bases: 2. The germline gives CDR1 SGHDT, CDR2 YYEEEE. The CDR3 runs to 14 residues. The CDR3 sequence: CASSLLTGDTEAFF. Written as DNA, the CDR3 is TGTGCCAGCAGCTTGTTGACAGGGGACACTGAAGCTTTCTTT.

This sequence joins TRBV7-9 and TRBJ1-4; a possible D gene is TRBD1 (6 bases). Looked up from germline, CDR1 is SEHNR and CDR2 is FQNEAQ (reference sequence). V gave up 2 bases and J gave up 7 bases, with 11 bases separating them. The CDR3 is 14 residues long. Here the CDR3 reads CASSLSGAVEKLFF. The CDR3 bases are TGTGCCAGCAGCTTATCAGGGGCTGTTGAAAAACTGTTTTTT.

This chain connects TRBV25-1 to TRBJ2-7, with TRBD1 matching over 7 bases. Germline-derived CDR1 and CDR2 are MGHDK and SYGVNS. With V trimmed by 5 bases and J by 1 base, 2 bases remained unmatched. The CDR3 has 13 residues. CDR3 bases: TGTGCCAGCAGTAGACAGGGTTCCTACGAGCAGTACTTC. Its translation: CASSRQGSYEQYF.

This clone was detected only once. V is TRBV6-5 and J is TRBJ1-5; the match to TRBD1 covers 7 bases. Per germline, CDR1 MNHEY and CDR2 SVGAGI. The CDR3 has 14 residues. The ends lost 5 bases at V and 5 bases at J; junction bases unmatched: 6. CDR3 protein: CASSTTGFHQPQHF. The DNA of the CDR3 is TGTGCCAGCAGTACGACAGGGTTTCATCAGCCCCAGCATTTT.

The chain is built from TRBV7-8 and TRBJ2-1; TRBD1 aligns across 7 bases. Germline CDR1 reads SGHVS; CDR2 reads FQNEAQ. The CDR3 contains 17 residues. Trimming took 5 bases from V and 6 from J; bases not matched to a gene: 16. DNA of the CDR3: TGTGCCAGCAGCATAAAACCGGGACAGCTTATTTCCAATGAGCAGTTCTTC. Translating gives CASSIKPGQLISNEQFF.

To note about this clone: This CDR3 is also generated by other DNA sequences in the sample. The chain is built from TRBV27 and TRBJ1-6; TRBD1 agrees at 8 bases. Losses at the gene ends were 3 bases for V and 7 bases for J; bases not matched to a gene: 2. CDR3 length: 14 amino acids. The germline gives CDR1 MNHEY, CDR2 SMNVEV (reference sequence). This CDR3 reads CASSLGQVNSPLHF. For the CDR3, the DNA is TGTGCCAGCAGTTTGGGACAGGTCAATTCACCCCTCCACTTT.

The rearrangement links TRBV6-5 to TRBJ1-2; no reliable D call. The CDR3 has 13 residues. V gave up 5 bases and J gave up 8 bases, with 15 bases separating them. From germline, CDR1 is MNHEY and CDR2 SVGAGI. CDR3 DNA sequence: TGTGCCAGCAGTCCGATTCAAACGGAGGGCTACACCTTC. It translates to CASSPIQTEGYTF.

V gene TRBV10-3 combines with J gene TRBJ1-2; D is unresolved. The CDR3 consists of 13 residues. Trimming took off 2 bases at V and 4 bases at J, with 8 bases between the two ends. Germline CDR1 ENHRY, CDR2 SYGVKD. The chain's CDR3 is CAISETDFYGYTF. The CDR3 DNA is TGTGCCATCAGTGAGACGGACTTCTATGGCTACACCTTC.

CDR3 loop: CASIASPSTDTQYF. CDR3 sequence (DNA): TGTGCCAGCATAGCGAGCCCGAGCACAGATACGCAGTATTTT. The chain links TRBV2 to TRBJ2-3, with a possible D match to TRBD2 (5 bases). Deletions cut 7 bases from V and 0 bases from J, with 11 bases between. There are 14 residues in the CDR3. Germline V lookup: CDR1 SNHLY, CDR2 FYNNEI.

V usage is TRBV2 and J usage is TRBJ2-7; 10 bases match TRBD1. The germline CDR1 and CDR2 sequences are SNHLY and FYNNEI. V trimming: 4 bases; J trimming: 4 bases; junction bases outside the gene matches: 4. The CDR3 totals 14 residues. The CDR3 region has the DNA TGTGCCAGCAGTGGACAGGGGGCGGGTTACGAGCAGTACTTC. Amino acid sequence: CASSGQGAGYEQYF.

This clone was recorded once. This sequence joins TRBV6-5 and TRBJ1-2, with 9 bases lining up with TRBD1. Germline V gene lookup returns CDR1 MNHEY and CDR2 SVGAGI. The length of the CDR3 is 13 residues. Trimming cost V 7 bases and J 8 bases; bases outside gene matches: 8. As DNA, the CDR3 is TGTGCCAGCATGATACAGGGGGCTCTGGGCTACACCTTC. This sequence encodes CASMIQGALGYTF.

This rearrangement joins TRBV27 to TRBJ1-4, with D unresolved. V was shortened by 7 bases and J by 4 bases, with 10 bases between the two germline ends. Germline V lookup: CDR1 MNHEY, CDR2 SMNVEV (reference sequence). The CDR3 runs 13 residues. The CDR3 sequence: CASKPRRNEKLFF. The CDR3 DNA sequence: TGTGCCAGCAAGCCTAGGCGTAATGAAAAACTGTTTTTT.

This clone was seen only a few times. The chain is built from TRBV18 and TRBJ1-3, with TRBD1 identical over 7 bases. The CDR3 loop spans 15 amino acids. Germline V gives CDR1 KGHSH, CDR2 LQKENI. The junction had 6 bases not matched to a gene; V was cut back by 7 bases and J by 0 bases. Written as DNA, the CDR3 is TGTGCCAGCTTGCCCTGGGACAGCTCTGGAAACACCATATATTTT. Protein: CASLPWDSSGNTIYF.

A few counts support this clone. This chain joins TRBV29-1 and TRBJ2-5; D is possibly TRBD1 or TRBD2 (5 bases each). V lost 7 bases to trimming and J lost 2 bases, with 14 bases between them. Germline V lookup: CDR1 SQVTM, CDR2 ANQGSEA. This CDR3 region has 13 residues. The chain's CDR3 is CSGGAGQQETQYF. For the CDR3, the DNA is TGCAGCGGGGGCGCGGGTCAACAAGAGACCCAGTACTTC.

The gene calls are TRBV11-2 and TRBJ2-2, with TRBD1 as a possible D gene (5 bases). V was pared by 3 bases and J by 2 bases, with 10 bases between. Looked up from germline, CDR1 is SGHAT and CDR2 is FQNNGV. This CDR3 has 15 amino acids. CDR3 region: CASSLGQINTGELFF. CDR3 nucleotide sequence: TGTGCCAGCAGCTTGGGGCAGATTAACACCGGGGAGCTGTTTTTT.

The J gene is TRBJ2-7, the V gene TRBV14; TRBD2 matches at 7 bases. The CDR3 extends over 15 amino acids. Germline loops: CDR1 SGHDN, CDR2 FVKESK. V gave up 1 base and J gave up 6 bases; unmatched junction bases: 9. The CDR3 region has the DNA TGTGCCAGCAGCCAAGCGTTAGGTCTAGCGGCCGAGCAGTACTTC. The encoded protein is CASSQALGLAAEQYF.

The V gene is TRBV19, the J gene TRBJ2-3; D might be TRBD2 (6 bases). From germline, CDR1 is LNHDA and CDR2 SQIVND (reference sequence). The CDR3 has 12 amino acids. Trimming cost V 8 bases and J 1 base, with 7 bases left between them. CDR3 protein: CASQRGTDTQYF. For the CDR3, the DNA is TGTGCCAGTCAGCGGGGCACAGATACGCAGTATTTT. The entire variable domain, with the rest obtained from reference TRBV19 and TRBJ2-3, is as follows: DGGITQSPKYLFRKEGQNVTLSCEQNLNHDAMYWYRQDPGQGLRLIYYSQIVNDFQKGDIAEGYSVSREKKESFPLTVTSAQKNPTAFYLCASQRGTDTQYFGPGTRLTVL.

CDR3 region: CASSDGTAQANEQFF. For the CDR3, the DNA is TGCGCCAGCAGCGACGGGACAGCCCAGGCTAATGAGCAGTTCTTC. J is TRBJ2-1 and V is TRBV5-1; 7 nucleotides agree with TRBD1. Trimming took 4 bases from V and 7 from J; bases not matched to a gene: 11. This CDR3 spans 15 amino acids. Germline values: CDR1 SGHRS, CDR2 YFSETQ.

As for this clone: Relative to the germline gene, one junction end is altered; a read error may explain this. The chain is built from TRBV7-7 and TRBJ2-3; the D gene is possibly TRBD2 (5 bases). The CDR3 consists of 12 residues. CDR1 and CDR2 from the germline V gene are SSHAT and FNYEAQ (reference sequence). The CDR3 loop reads CASSPEASTQYF. The CDR3 DNA reads as TGTGCTAGCAGCCCGGAGGCGTCCACGCAGTATTTT.

The chain couples TRBV5-4 to TRBJ1-1; 10 bases line up with TRBD1. CDR3 length: 15 amino acids. J was trimmed by 4 bases and V by 4 bases; bases with no gene match: 7. CDR1 and CDR2 from the germline V gene are SGHNT and YYREEE (reference sequence). DNA for the CDR3: TGTGCCAGCAGCAACCCGACAGGGGGCCTCACTGAAGCTTTCTTT. Residues: CASSNPTGGLTEAFF.

Relative to its sample, this clone is medium-sized (0.01 to 0.1%). The J gene is TRBJ2-5, the V gene TRBV6-6; D may be TRBD2 (6 bases). Germline V gene lookup returns CDR1 MNHNY and CDR2 SVGAGI (reference sequence). Trimming removed 0 bases from V and 7 bases from J, with 9 bases in between. CDR3 length: 13 amino acids. Written as DNA, the CDR3 is TGTGCCAGCAGTTACTCGGAAGCGGGGACCCAGTACTTC. Amino acid sequence: CASSYSEAGTQYF.

The chain employs TRBV9 and TRBJ1-4; D might be TRBD1 (6 bases). Germline CDR1 is SGDLS and CDR2 is YYNGEE. Trimming left V 0 bases short and J 7 bases short, with 13 bases between. The CDR3 totals 15 residues. The CDR3 DNA sequence: TGTGCCAGCAGCGTAGGGCCCCAAGGGGGTGAAAAACTGTTTTTT. It yields the protein CASSVGPQGGEKLFF.

V usage is TRBV9 and J usage is TRBJ1-5; D uncertain. V gave up 3 bases and J gave up 0 bases, with 4 bases separating them. The CDR3 has 13 residues. Germline-derived CDR1 and CDR2 are SGDLS and YYNGEE. The CDR3 loop reads CASSDNSNQPQHF. The CDR3 bases are TGTGCCAGCAGCGACAATAGCAATCAGCCCCAGCATTTT.